This TCR beta chain was recorded in a study of blood T cell repertoires in COVID-19. Study information: Whether acute or convalescent, the COVID-19 samples came from the United States, Italy and Spain. Sources were T cells, B-cell-depleted T cells, or PBMCs; the material itself was cDNA or gDNA.

There are 16 residues in the CDR3. Per the germline V gene, CDR1 is LNHDA and CDR2 is SQIVND (reference sequence). V gave up 2 bases and J gave up 6 bases; unmatched junction bases: 12. Per the study methods: Estimation of nucleated cell counts was performed using reference gene primer amplification. Method: immunoSEQ multiplex PCR; TCRdb's copy keeps in-frame clones and lacks some. The DNA was the basis for D and trimming; V, J and clone size are from that table. The table lists some 260,000 clones, roughly 84% of them singletons. This chain joins TRBV19 and TRBJ2-7; TRBD1 matches 8 bases. The source of this sequence is a woman younger than 30 with acute or convalescent COVID-19. The sample consisted of peripheral blood. For the CDR3, the DNA is TGTGCCAGTAGTATACGGTTGTTTGACAGGGGTTCCGAGCAGTACTTC. This gives the protein CASSIRLFDRGSEQYF.